The subject of this entry is one TCR beta chain. Its antigen is currently unknown. Clones were read by immunoSEQ multiplex PCR, and TCRdb kept only the in-frame ones, dropping some. Here the sample spans approximately 70,000 clones, roughly nine tenths being singletons. The record originates from a study of OX40 agonist ivuxolimab in advanced cancers. About the research overall: Checkpoint inhibitors had been given previously to under 50% of patients. Study-wide results and limits: Clonal expansion in partial responders at 0.1-3.0 mg/kg ranked among the lowest. Relative to CD4+, CD8+ T cells held more expanded clones on average.

Germline-derived CDR1 and CDR2 are MNHEY and SMNVEV (reference sequence). V dropped 5 bases and J dropped 10 bases, with 14 bases sitting between them. This CDR3 comprises 13 residues. The source of this sequence is an adult with an advanced solid tumor such as melanoma, head and neck, liver or kidney cancer. The chain recombines TRBV27 with TRBJ1-4, with a possible D match to TRBD1 (5 bases). The input for sequencing was CD4+ or CD8+ T cells sorted from blood, taken in a trial of the OX40 agonist ivuxolimab. The DNA of the CDR3 is TGTGCCAGCAGTCCTCAAGGGGTGGGAAAACTGTTTTTT. Protein sequence: CASSPQGVGKLFF.